This TCR beta chain derives from a study of blood T cell repertoires in COVID-19. Germline V gene lookup returns CDR1 MNHNS and CDR2 SASEGT. Trimming took 1 base from V and 13 from J, leaving 14 bases between them. This CDR3 has 13 amino acids. Recruits, aged about 18 to 89 years, lived in approximately 26 US areas. Which cohort a participant joined came from the clinical history participants gave. TCRdb's table, derived via immunoSEQ multiplex PCR, lists solely in-frame clones and lacks some. Here the sample spans roughly 250,000 clones, about 86% being singletons. The sample taken for sequencing was PBMCs or T cells enriched from blood (not recorded which). This TCR came from a woman aged 40 to 50 with acute COVID-19. J is TRBJ2-1 and V is TRBV6-1; D is perhaps TRBD1 (5 bases). The CDR3 DNA follows: TGTGCCAGCAGTGAAGAGCGTGGGGCCGACCAGTTCTTC. It codes for CASSEERGADQFF.